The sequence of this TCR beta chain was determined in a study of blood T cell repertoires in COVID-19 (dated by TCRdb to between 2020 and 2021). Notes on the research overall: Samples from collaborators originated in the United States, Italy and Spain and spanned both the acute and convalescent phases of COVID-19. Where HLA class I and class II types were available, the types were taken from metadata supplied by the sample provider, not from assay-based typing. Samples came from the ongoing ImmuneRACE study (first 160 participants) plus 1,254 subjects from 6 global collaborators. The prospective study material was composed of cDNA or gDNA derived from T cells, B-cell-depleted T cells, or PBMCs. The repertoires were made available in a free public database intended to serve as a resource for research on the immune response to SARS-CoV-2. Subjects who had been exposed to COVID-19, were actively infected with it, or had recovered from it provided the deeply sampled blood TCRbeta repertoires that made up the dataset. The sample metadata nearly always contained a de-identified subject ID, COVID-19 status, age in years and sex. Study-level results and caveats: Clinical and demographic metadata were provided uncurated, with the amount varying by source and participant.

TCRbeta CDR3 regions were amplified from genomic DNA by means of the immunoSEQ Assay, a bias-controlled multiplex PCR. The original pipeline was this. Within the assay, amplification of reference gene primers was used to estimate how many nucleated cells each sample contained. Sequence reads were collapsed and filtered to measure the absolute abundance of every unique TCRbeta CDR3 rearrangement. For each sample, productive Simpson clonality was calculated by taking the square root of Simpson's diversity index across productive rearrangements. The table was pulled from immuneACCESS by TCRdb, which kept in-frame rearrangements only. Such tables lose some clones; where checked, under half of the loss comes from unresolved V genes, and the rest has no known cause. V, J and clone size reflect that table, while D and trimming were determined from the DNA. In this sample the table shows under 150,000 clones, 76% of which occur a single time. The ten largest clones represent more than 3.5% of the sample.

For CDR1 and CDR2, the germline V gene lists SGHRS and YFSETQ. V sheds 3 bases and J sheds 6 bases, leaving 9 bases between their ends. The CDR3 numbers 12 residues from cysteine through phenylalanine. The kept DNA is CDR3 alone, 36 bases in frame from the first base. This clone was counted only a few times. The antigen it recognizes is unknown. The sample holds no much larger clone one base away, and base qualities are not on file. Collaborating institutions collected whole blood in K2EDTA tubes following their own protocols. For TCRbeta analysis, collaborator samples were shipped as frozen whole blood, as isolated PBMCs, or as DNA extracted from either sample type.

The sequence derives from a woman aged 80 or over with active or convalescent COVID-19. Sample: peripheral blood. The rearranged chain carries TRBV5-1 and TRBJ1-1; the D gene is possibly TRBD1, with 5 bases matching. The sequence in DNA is TGCGCCAGCAGCTCGGGGACTTCTGAAGCTTTCTTT. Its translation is CASSSGTSEAFF.